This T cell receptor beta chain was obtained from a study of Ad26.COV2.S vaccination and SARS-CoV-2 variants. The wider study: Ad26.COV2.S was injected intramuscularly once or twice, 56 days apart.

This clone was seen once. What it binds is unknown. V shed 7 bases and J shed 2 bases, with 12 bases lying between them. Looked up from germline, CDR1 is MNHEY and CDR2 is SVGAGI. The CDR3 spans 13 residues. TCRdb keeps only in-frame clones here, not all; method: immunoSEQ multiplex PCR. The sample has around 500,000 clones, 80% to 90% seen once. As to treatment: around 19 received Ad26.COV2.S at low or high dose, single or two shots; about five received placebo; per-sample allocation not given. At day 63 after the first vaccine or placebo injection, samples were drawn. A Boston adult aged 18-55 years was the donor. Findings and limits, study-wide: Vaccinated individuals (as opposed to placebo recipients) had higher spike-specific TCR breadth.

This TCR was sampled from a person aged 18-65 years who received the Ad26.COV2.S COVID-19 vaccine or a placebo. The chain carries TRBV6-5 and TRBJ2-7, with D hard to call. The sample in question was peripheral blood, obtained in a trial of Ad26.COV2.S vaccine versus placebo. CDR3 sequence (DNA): TGTGCCAGCACTTGGGCAAGCCCCTACGAGCAGTACTTC. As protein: CASTWASPYEQYF.